These T cell receptor beta chains were read from a single sample in a study of control samples from healthy donors and cancer patients. TCRdb's table, derived via immunoSEQ multiplex PCR, lists solely in-frame clones and lacks some. The table shows about 140,000 clones, with just under 95% occurring only once. The sample consisted of blood. The receptor set was obtained from a man between 25 and 39 years old in good health. Each CDR3 is given with its conserved first and last residue. The D gene is left open where the match is weak. Clone size is not always given. Where it is, it says once, few, many or a class for expanded clones.

>TRBD2|TRBV7-8|.
CASSLTTSGAPYEQYF
>TRBD2|TRBV15|.
CATSRDRLAGMVGELFF
>.|TRBV19|.
CASTSSGANVLTF
>TRBD1|TRBV9|once
CASSVQSQGREKLFF
>TRBD2|TRBV5-1|.
CASSSSGSSYNEQFF
>TRBD2|TRBV5-1|.
CASSQGWGRPPSGRGYEQYF
>.|TRBV2|.
CASSEALERITDTQYF
>.|TRBV28|.
CASSFGGASVYGYTF
>TRBD2|TRBV7-2|.
CASSRPGGRSYNEQFF
>TRBD1|TRBV2|.
CASRRGTVPSWQFF
>TRBD1|TRBV28|.
CASTGQGSGYTF
>TRBD2|TRBV2|.
CASSEISLRGGRYNEQFF
>.|TRBV5-1|.
CASSLGDKINTEAFF
>.|TRBV25-1|.
CASSVKGHNQPQHF
>.|TRBV6-2/TRBV6-3|.
CASSYSAGYNEQFF
>TRBD2|TRBV27|.
CASSRTSGQTNTGELFF
>TRBD2|TRBV19|.
CASSTRTSGRAGGNEQFF